This T cell receptor beta chain was observed in a study of cytomegalovirus exposure and HLA in healthy donors (dated 2017 in TCRdb). For the wider study: In an earlier analysis of approximately 500 of the donors, roughly 300 Gb of sequence data and 100 million or so unique TCR beta sequences from 180 million or so T cells were reported. Along with the approximately 700-subject first cohort, a separate validation cohort of approximately 110 different subjects was used. Every discovery cohort repertoire had been produced on one sequencing platform. HLA typing covered class I and class II loci at four-digit resolution. The genetic ancestry cluster associated with self-reported Caucasian donors included over 80% of the roughly 390 genotyped donors. A later genetic analysis took genome-wide SNP genotypes for 398 of the 666 donors and used that subset as a discovery cohort. Rather than using new phenotypic data, the later analysis identified candidate immune exposures from TCR beta sequences and from how often those sequences occurred across donors. The study used immunosequencing to profile the T cell repertoires of 670 or so subjects and linked those repertoires to cytomegalovirus serostatus. Typing coverage varied by locus: about 620-630 donors for A, B, C, DRB1 and DQB1; around 560 for DQA1; around 570 for DPA1; roughly 470 for DPB1. The aim of the study was to test whether cataloging public T cell receptors could identify signatures of past pathogen exposure. An earlier analysis of around 540 of the donors applied high-throughput TCR beta sequencing to assess whether each TCR beta V gene segment acted as functional or pseudogenic. Four or five DR-DQ haplotypes were handled as single units for association and clustering because linkage in the cohort was strong. Roughly 300 gigabases of sequencing data and around 80 million unique TCR sequences made up an early release that covered nearly 650 HLA-typed donors. To predict cytomegalovirus infection status, the study brought together high-throughput TCR immunosequencing, statistical association of individual TCRs with disease status, and machine learning. A later analysis re-examined previously published TCR beta repertoires from just over 650 donors and added high-resolution HLA genotyping to investigate patterns of TCR occurrence. Donor age, sex, ethnicity and CMV serostatus were compiled together with the repertoire data. Among some 400 genotyped donors of the cohort, an average of around 250,000 unique TCR beta nucleotide sequences was sequenced per donor, of which 15% to 20% were non-productive. The study at large found these results: The sequencing pipeline was judged likely to have produced a cluster of highly shared sequence variants as a technical artifact. A further reported finding was that TCR beta sequences accurately predicted the HLA-A and HLA-B alleles for most subjects in the first cohort. Across donors, most TCR sequences were observed very rarely, whereas some public TCRs were present in many individuals. Immune exposure information for the cohort was limited to CMV serostatus. A total of 150 to 200 TCR beta chains were listed by the study as associated with cytomegalovirus. It was suggested by the authors that the approach could potentially be generalized to other disease states and immunological phenotypes. An association between a missense DCLRE1C variant and V-gene and J-gene trimming of TCR beta chains was found in a later genetic analysis and replicated in an independent cohort. The presence/absence analyses assumed that sequencing depth was roughly uniform across donors, and that assumption may not be true. When HLA alleles, especially DR and DQ, strongly co-occurred, TCR associations were difficult to assign to individual alleles. According to a later analysis, parvovirus B19, influenza, CMV and Epstein-Barr virus appeared linked to several top co-occurrence clusters. Linkage disequilibrium might explain the correlated functional status among segregating V segments, but an unknown experimental factor could not be excluded. Specific HLA alleles were associated with 15,000 to 20,000 TCR beta sequences at a false discovery rate of 0.05 in a later analysis. In a later analysis, TCR association rates were found to vary across HLA loci, with the most associated TCRs seen for DRB1 alleles and the fewest for HLA-C alleles. Compared with the 666-donor mean, donors in an Asian-associated ancestry cluster had fewer N-insertions in productive TCRs, according to a later genetic analysis. The 87-base-pair reads could not distinguish some IMGT-functional V segments, including TRBV6-2 and TRBV6-3, so those segments were excluded. A few of the identified cytomegalovirus-associated TCR beta chains were confirmed in vitro to be specific for cytomegalovirus antigens. Because some donors lacked HLA typing at each locus, the association tests relied only on the typed subset. This cohort had only TCR beta chains sequenced, and the lack of alpha or paired-chain data limited which features could be detected. The classifier was reported to diagnose cytomegalovirus status with high specificity and sensitivity in both the original cohort and the validation cohort. The earlier analysis of 587 of the donors excluded seventeen rarely observed V segments, including chromosome 9 orphons, because counts were too low. In a later analysis, HLA-associated TCR beta chains showed more clonal expansion and lower generation probabilities than non-associated chains that were equally common. Broadly in line with IMGT annotations, most TCR beta V segments showed up in productive rearrangements about 87% or about 30% of the time in an earlier analysis of some 590 of the donors. In a later analysis, most CMV-associated TCR beta chains were found to appear HLA-restricted, with HLA associations seemingly driven largely by CMV exposure.

In total, approximately 700 healthy bone marrow donors made up the cohort. Cohort members were all nominally healthy when sampled, although unrecorded immune exposures were likely present. The donor was CMV seropositive and belonged to the group of about 290 seropositive cohort members. Every donor gave a peripheral blood sample, and the peripheral blood mononuclear cells from that sample were used for TCR beta sequencing. The Qiagen DNeasy Blood Extraction Kit was used to extract genomic DNA from the blood cell samples. Library creation used the immunoSEQ multiplex PCR assay. The multiplex PCR relied on a mix of 60 forward primers for TCR Vbeta segments and 13 reverse primers for TCR Jbeta segments. Amplification of the CDR3 region of rearranged TCR beta genes was performed with a multiplex PCR assay on genomic DNA. The Illumina HiSeq System was used to sequence the amplified TCR beta libraries as 87-base-pair reads. The original pipeline was this. Across the 666 repertoires, a later analysis counted 78 million or so unique TCR beta chains, around 11 million of which were shared by at least two donors. A nearest-neighbor algorithm error-corrected the raw reads and collapsed the reads into unique sequences, merging closely related sequences to remove PCR and sequencing errors. Alignment of CDR3 sequences to IMGT reference sequences was used to assign V, D and J gene segments. For a sequence to be retained, at least a six-nucleotide match to both a V gene segment and a J gene segment was required. A rearrangement was called productive if the CDR3 had no stop codons and remained in frame with V and J, and every other rearrangement was called non-productive. Following IMGT convention, CDR3 was defined as the stretch from the second conserved V-encoded cysteine to the conserved J-encoded phenylalanine. In an earlier analysis of more than 550 of the donors, sequences lacking an unambiguous match to a single V gene segment were excluded. An earlier analysis of a few hundred of the donors called V segments functional above 56.7% productive rearrangements and segregating when the between-donor standard deviation exceeded 5%. A statistical classification framework was built for diagnosing cytomegalovirus status from the catalog of TCR beta chain sequences. In a later analysis, TCR nucleotide sequences were compared against IMGT/GENE-DB human TR gene sequences so that V and J genes could be assigned. Using the TCRdist pipeline, a later analysis assigned CDR3 sequences along with most-parsimonious VDJ recombination scenarios. A later analysis defined each TCR beta chain by its CDR3 amino acid sequence plus V-gene family, and excluded reads lacking a unique V-gene family. As a way to deal with suspected cross-contamination and a sequencing artifact, a later analysis dropped nearly 600 nucleotide sequences that were highly shared and had low generation probability. In a later analysis, a clonal expansion index was calculated for each public chain from normalized within-repertoire ranks of inferred template counts. In a later analysis, generation probabilities were computed with a VDJ recombination model fitted to out-of-frame rearrangements, and the resulting probabilities were checked against IGoR. In a later analysis, hypergeometric tests were used to score TCR-TCR, TCR-HLA and TCR-CMV co-occurrence, with a repertoire-size bias correction applied to TCR pairs. To estimate false discovery rates, a later analysis permuted the HLA or CMV assignments 20 times. A later analysis grouped co-occurring TCRs with DBSCAN, adding TCRdist sequence similarity when clustering within HLA-allele-positive subsets. Repertoires with fewer than 30,000 or more than 120,000 public chains were left out of co-occurrence clustering, as were four to six repertoires with anomalous nucleotide sharing. TCRdb provides this immuneACCESS table in a form limited to in-frame rearrangements. Some clones are lacking; in checked studies, under half of them reflect an unresolved V gene, and why the rest are absent is not known. The D gene and trimming were derived from the DNA, and the V and J assignments and clone size from that table. For this sample there are some 130,000 clones; approximately 63% appear just once. The leading ten clones occupy under 2.5% of the sample.

Points on this clone: No antigen is known for it. Per-nucleotide qualities are absent, and no much larger clonotype sits a single base away.

There are 16 amino acids in the CDR3, from cysteine to phenylalanine inclusive. Only the CDR3 portion is preserved as DNA: 48 bases, with reading frame beginning at the first base. V lost 1 base and J lost 2 bases; the stretch between them is 12 bases long. The germline V gene sets CDR1 to SNHLY and CDR2 to FYNNEI. The receptor was derived from a woman aged 55-70 years in good health and CMV-seropositive. The V and J genes are TRBV2 and TRBJ2-1; D gene: possibly TRBD2, on 6 matching bases. The sequenced sample consisted of PBMCs. DNA sequence: TGTGCCAGCAGTGAAGGGGGACTGGGAACCTACAATGAGCAGTTCTTC. Translated, it gives CASSEGGLGTYNEQFF.